The 20 T cell receptor beta chains below all came from one sample that was sequenced in a study of CD8 T cells in Susac syndrome. The RNA, about 0.45 to 1 ug, was put through reverse transcription using random hexamers. TCRdb independently ran MiXCR on the immunoSEQ multiplex PCR reads; one entry per CDR3 protein. The table includes 150,000 to 160,000 distinct CDR3 sequences, approximately 96% detected once. Sequenced material: CD4+ T cells from PBMCs. These receptors originate from a human donor with Susac syndrome.

The chain carries TRBV6-2 or TRBV6-3 and TRBJ2-3; 9 positions match TRBD2. CDR1 MNHEY and CDR2 SVGEGT come from the germline V gene. CDR3 size: 15 residues. V shed 7 bases, J shed 4 bases, and the junction held 9 bases outside the gene matches. The CDR3 loop is CASTTPAGGPDTQYF. The CDR3 nucleotides read TGTGCCAGCACCACGCCAGCGGGGGGCCCAGATACGCAGTATTTT.

The rearrangement links TRBV7-3 to TRBJ2-5; D is perhaps TRBD2 (6 bases). Germline CDR1 is SGHTA and CDR2 is FQGTGA. The V end was cut by 5 bases, the J end by 2 bases, with 15 bases between. This CDR3 spans 15 amino acids. CDR3 sequence (DNA): TGTGCCAGCAGCCAGGAGGGTGTCTCACAAGAGACCCAGTACTTC. It encodes CASSQEGVSQETQYF.

The chain joins TRBV12-3 or TRBV12-4 to TRBJ1-6; the D gene is possibly TRBD1 (5 bases). CDR3 size: 13 residues. V was clipped by 3 bases and J by 10 bases, with 10 bases between them. The CDR3: CASSFSGGSPLHF. In nucleotides, the CDR3 is TGTGCCAGCAGTTTTTCCGGGGGATCACCCCTCCACTTT.

This clonotype was counted between two and nine times. Its ends do not fully match the called genes, so a read error is possible. The J gene is TRBJ2-1, the V gene TRBV20-1; D possibly uses TRBD1 or TRBD2 (6 bases each). Per the germline V gene, CDR1 is DFQATT and CDR2 is SNEGSKA (reference sequence). This CDR3 is built from 14 residues. Here the CDR3 reads CSARGGSSYNEQFF. For the CDR3, the DNA is TGCAGTGCCAGAGGGGGGAGCTCCTACAATGAGCAGTTCTTC.

The chain employs TRBV27 and TRBJ2-7, with TRBD1 as a possible D gene (6 bases). Per the germline V gene, CDR1 is MNHEY and CDR2 is SMNVEV (reference sequence). V lost 6 bases and J lost 5, with 8 bases in between. This CDR3 contains 11 residues. The CDR3 DNA follows: TGTGCCAGCAGGCAGGGGAACGAGCAGTACTTC. Encoded protein: CASRQGNEQYF.

The chain is built from TRBV12-3 or TRBV12-4 and TRBJ2-4, with TRBD2 as a possible D gene (6 bases). The CDR3 contains 15 residues. Trimming left V 5 bases short and J 8 bases short, with 19 bases between. The CDR3 DNA is TGTGCCAGCAGTATAGGGGACTCCCCGAGGGACATTCAGTACTTC. This sequence encodes CASSIGDSPRDIQYF.

The chain employs TRBV20-1 and TRBJ2-2; perhaps TRBD2 as D (5 bases). Per the germline V gene, CDR1 is DFQATT and CDR2 is SNEGSKA (reference sequence). V dropped 4 bases and J dropped 1 base, with 10 bases sitting between them. The CDR3 runs 14 residues. The CDR3 nucleotides read TGCAGTGCTACCTCTGGGAGGAACACCGGGGAGCTGTTTTTT. Amino acid sequence: CSATSGRNTGELFF.

The chain has TRBV20-1 and TRBJ2-1, with TRBD2 matching 11 bases. This CDR3 comprises 12 residues. With V trimmed by 7 bases and J by 9 bases, 5 bases remained unmatched. CDR1 is DFQATT, CDR2 SNEGSKA, per germline (reference sequence). The CDR3 protein is CSVPTSGAEQFF. CDR3 DNA sequence: TGCAGTGTTCCGACTAGCGGGGCTGAGCAGTTCTTC.

The J gene is TRBJ2-3, the V gene TRBV14; D remains ambiguous. V was cut by 4 bases and J by 1 base, with 15 bases left in between. Per the germline V gene, CDR1 is SGHDN and CDR2 is FVKESK. This CDR3 is built from 16 residues. CDR3 protein: CASSPSRSIGTDTQYF. DNA of the CDR3: TGTGCCAGCAGCCCCAGTCGCAGTATCGGCACAGATACGCAGTATTTT.

V is TRBV20-1 and J is TRBJ2-4; TRBD2 might be the D (6 bases). The germline V and J ends were trimmed by 0 bases and 9 bases, with 12 bases remaining between them. Germline-derived CDR1 and CDR2 are DFQATT and SNEGSKA (reference sequence). This CDR3 contains 13 residues. The CDR3 sequence is CSARDRGGGIQYF. The CDR3 nucleotides read TGCAGTGCTAGAGATAGGGGAGGTGGCATTCAGTACTTC.

V gene TRBV19 combines with J gene TRBJ2-7; D is unresolved. Trimming took 5 bases from V and 2 from J, leaving 10 bases between them. This CDR3 comprises 13 residues. Germline values: CDR1 LNHDA, CDR2 SQIVND (reference sequence). CDR3 region: CASSPRGTYEQYF. CDR3 nucleotide sequence: TGTGCCAGTAGTCCCCGAGGCACCTACGAGCAGTACTTC.

The V gene is TRBV7-3, the J gene TRBJ2-7; D is unresolved. The CDR3 is 12 amino acids. Germline V gives CDR1 SGHTA, CDR2 FQGTGA. Trimming removed 2 bases at V and 5 bases at J, with 7 bases between. This CDR3 reads CASSLVVDEQYF. For the CDR3, the DNA is TGTGCCAGCAGCTTAGTGGTCGACGAGCAGTACTTC.

The chain recombines TRBV28 with TRBJ2-3, with 10 bases aligning to TRBD2. CDR1 and CDR2 (germline): MDHEN, SYDVKM. The CDR3 has 15 amino acids. The V and J ends lost 6 bases and 4 bases, in that order; junction bases with no gene match: 7. In DNA form, the CDR3 reads TGTGCCAGCAGGGGGAGCGGGGGGGCAGCAGATACGCAGTATTTT. Residues: CASRGSGGAADTQYF.

The gene calls are TRBV20-1 and TRBJ1-5; D gene uncertain. Germline lookup yields CDR1 DFQATT and CDR2 SNEGSKA (reference sequence). The CDR3 is made up of 14 amino acids. Trimming shortened V by 6 bases and J by 1 base, and 13 bases separated the two germline ends. This CDR3 is CSAGRQESNQPQHF. The CDR3 DNA reads as TGCAGTGCAGGGAGGCAGGAGAGCAATCAGCCCCAGCATTTT.

The V and J genes are TRBV20-1 and TRBJ1-6; possible D gene TRBD1, 6 bases. V shed 0 bases and J shed 7 bases, with 16 bases lying between them. Germline CDR1 DFQATT, CDR2 SNEGSKA (reference sequence). CDR3 length: 16 residues. CDR3: CSAREGASFRNSPLHF. The CDR3 bases are TGCAGTGCTAGAGAGGGGGCGAGTTTTCGGAATTCACCCCTCCACTTT.

This chain uses TRBV5-1 with TRBJ2-5, with D perhaps matching TRBD1 (5 bases). CDR1 is SGHRS, CDR2 YFSETQ, per germline. V was clipped by 0 bases and J by 2 bases, with 11 bases between them. CDR3 length: 15 residues. The CDR3 loop is CASSLVQGPQETQYF. The CDR3 bases are TGCGCCAGCAGCTTGGTGCAGGGTCCTCAAGAGACCCAGTACTTC.

The CDR3 DNA is TGCAGTGCTAATTTCCGGGACAGGGGATTTTATGGCTACACCTTC. The encoded protein is CSANFRDRGFYGYTF. The chain has TRBV20-1 and TRBJ1-2; 10 bases are shared with TRBD1. V was clipped by 4 bases and J by 5 bases; unmatched bases: 10. The germline V gene has CDR1 DFQATT and CDR2 SNEGSKA (reference sequence). This CDR3 comprises 15 residues.

This clonotype appeared once. This chain connects TRBV7-9 to TRBJ2-5; D is tentatively TRBD1 or TRBD2 (5 bases each). CDR3 length equals 15 residues. Germline CDR1 reads SEHNR; CDR2 reads FQNEAQ (reference sequence). V shed 4 bases and J shed 2 bases, with 14 bases lying between them. CDR3 DNA sequence: TGTGCCAGCAGCTACGGGACCCTATCTCAAGAGACCCAGTACTTC. As protein: CASSYGTLSQETQYF.

The rearrangement links TRBV15 to TRBJ2-1; weak D call: TRBD1 (6 bases). The CDR3 spans 15 residues. With 1 base removed from V and 6 bases from J, the gap between germline ends came to 13 bases. Germline-derived CDR1 and CDR2 are LNHNV and YYDKDF (reference sequence). The CDR3 loop is CATSRVTGQLNEQFF. CDR3 nucleotide sequence: TGTGCCACCAGCAGAGTGACGGGACAACTCAATGAGCAGTTCTTC.

The V call is TRBV10-3, the J call TRBJ2-1; D is undetermined. This CDR3 region has 13 residues. Per germline, CDR1 ENHRY and CDR2 SYGVKD. V lost 4 bases, J lost 8 bases, and 12 bases lay in between. CDR3 bases: TGTGCCATCAGTGTCCCCGCGAAGGATGAGCAGTTCTTC. Residues: CAISVPAKDEQFF.